Listed below are T cell receptor beta chains from one sample, sequenced in a study of shared clonotypes between healthy human individuals. Libraries were prepared by immunoSEQ multiplex PCR; TCRdb keeps only in-frame clonotypes and omits some of them. The sample shows about 2.1 million clones, 93% of them seen only once. The sample comprised naive CD8+ T cells from PBMCs. The receptor source for this set is a man younger than 30 in good health. Some clones in this sample may be carry-over from other donors' samples. Both conserved end residues are trimmed from each CDR3. Each record gives: V gene, J gene, CDR3 protein.

TRBV19	TRBJ2-7	ASSRGVPLSEQY
TRBV27	TRBJ2-1	ASSLVGQGYNEQF
TRBV19	TRBJ2-5	ASSMMTAKGTQY
TRBV27	TRBJ2-7	ASRGLATHEQY
TRBV6-5	TRBJ2-7	ASSYSRRGGYEQY
TRBV27	TRBJ2-1	ASSSRVSSYNEQF
TRBV9	TRBJ2-2	ASSVGIGYTGELF
TRBV9	TRBJ1-2	ASSAGTDGYT
TRBV11-1	TRBJ2-3	ASSLVRGSGAQNTQY
TRBV18	TRBJ2-5	ASSPMYTPHRDSQETQY
TRBV27	TRBJ1-5	ASSLWADQPQH
TRBV9	TRBJ2-1	ASNLGPNNEQF
TRBV5-4	TRBJ1-1	ASSPGAGTDTEAF
TRBV5-6	TRBJ2-1	ASSLAGTEQF
TRBV6-4	TRBJ2-7	ASTPRTGAGGNEQY
TRBV9	TRBJ1-4	ASSVDPGVNEKLF
TRBV7-2	TRBJ2-3	ASSPIGADTQY
TRBV7-9	TRBJ2-3	ASSPSGGPADTQY